This T cell receptor beta chain was profiled in a study of cytomegalovirus exposure and HLA in healthy donors. This PCR relied on a set of 60 Vbeta primers and 13 Jbeta primers. TCRdb's table, derived via immunoSEQ multiplex PCR, lists solely in-frame clones and lacks some. The sample lists roughly 200,000 clones; around 80% were seen once. Germline assignment: CDR1 SGHVS and CDR2 FQNEAQ. This CDR3 is built from 15 residues. Trimming took off 1 base at V and 16 bases at J, with 22 bases between the two ends. This clone was seen a single time. Other DNA variants within this sample encode the same CDR3. The sample was PBMCs. This TCR was sampled from a woman aged 55-70 years in good health and CMV-seropositive. V and J are TRBV7-8 and TRBJ1-4; D is uncertain. The CDR3 nucleotides are TGTGCCAGCAGCTTAGGTGGGCCCTCTAAGGCCTTGCAGTTTTTT. This encodes CASSLGGPSKALQFF.